This T cell receptor beta chain derives from a study of blood T cell repertoires in COVID-19. For the study at large: Samples taken during acute and convalescent COVID-19 were collected in the United States, Italy and Spain. T cells, B-cell-depleted T cells, or PBMCs provided the cDNA or gDNA that served as material.

Germline CDR1 is KGHSH and CDR2 is LQKENI. The CDR3 is 14 residues long. The ends were cut back, 6 bases at V and 4 bases at J, with 16 bases in the middle. Recruitment covered over 20 US areas and drew participants whose ages spanned roughly 18 to 90 years. In the original analysis: Estimated nucleated cell counts came from reference gene primer amplification. Here immunoSEQ multiplex PCR was the method, and the copy in TCRdb shows in-frame clones only, minus some. Clone size and V and J calls were adopted from that table, with D and trimming inferred from the DNA. The table includes fewer than 500,000 clones, over 75% detected once.

The sequence derives from a woman aged 25 to 39 with acute COVID-19. This chain uses TRBV18 with TRBJ2-7; D might be TRBD1 (5 bases). Source material: PBMCs or T cells enriched from blood (not recorded which). The CDR3 spells CASSSRRETYEQYF. CDR3 coding DNA: TGTGCCAGCTCCAGCCGCAGGGAAACTTACGAGCAGTACTTC.